Below, one T cell receptor beta chain is given with its context. The germline V and J ends were trimmed by 6 bases and 5 bases, with 13 bases remaining between them. Germline V CDR1 and CDR2: DFQATT, SNEGSKA (reference sequence). The CDR3 has 12 residues. MiXCR, applied by TCRdb to the 5' RACE reads, yields one record per CDR3 protein. The sample holds roughly 720,000 distinct CDR3 sequences, roughly 20% seen once. This sample is part of a study of identical twins. These data also formed part of another study, on T cells expressing NK-cell markers.

The rearrangement joins TRBV20-1 to TRBJ1-1; D remains unclear. The TCR originated in a woman between 18 and 30 years old in good health. The sample was PBMCs. Written as DNA, the CDR3 is TGCAGTGCCAGTCGGGGAAAGACTGAAGCTTTCTTT. Residues: CSASRGKTEAFF.